This T cell receptor beta chain was documented in a study of low-dose radiotherapy and immunotherapy resistance in tumors. Time point specified: before trial treatment. In the RACIN dose-escalation trial, donors got nivolumab plus ipilimumab with aspirin, cyclophosphamide and radiotherapy. The presence of advanced solid tumors lacking tumor-infiltrating lymphocytes characterized eligible patients. First-strand cDNA used TRAV- and TRBV-specific primers, covering alpha and beta chains. The authors ran about 18 PCR cycles to amplify TCRs with a constant-region primer and V-primer adapter. The isolated mRNA underwent amplification through in vitro transcription. Via MiXCR, TCRdb re-called the reads, giving one row per CDR3 protein. Found here are roughly 36,000 distinct CDR3 sequences, roughly 31% of them singletons; the top ten hold 3.5% to 4%. This clonotype was seen a few times. This may be a read error, as it is one base from a much larger clone.

This specimen consisted of PBMCs, obtained before treatment. The origin of this receptor is a male donor with gallbladder cancer.

The CDR3 bases are TGTGCCAGCTGGGCTAGCGTCAGAGAGGTCTACGAGCAGTACTTC. Residues: CASWASVREVYEQYF. This chain links TRBV28 with TRBJ2-7; a weak D match, TRBD2 (6 bases). This CDR3 has 15 residues. Germline values: CDR1 MDHEN, CDR2 SYDVKM. The V end was cut by 8 bases, the J end by 3 bases, with 20 bases between.